This T cell receptor beta chain was observed in a study of regulatory T cells in long-lasting Graves disease. Study-wide findings and caveats: Persistent patients shared more public clonotypes (approximately 2,700) than newly diagnosed patients (around 1,000). TRBV28, TRBJ1-2 and TRBJ2-5 emerged as the favored segments in persistent disease.

Arm-PCR with iRepertoire HTBI primers amplified the CDR3 regions for these TCR beta libraries. TCRdb redid the calling of the multiplex PCR reads with MiXCR, one entry per CDR3 protein. The sample contains about 320,000 distinct CDR3 sequences, about 20% of which appear only once. The time point: newly diagnosed GD, antithyroid drugs for less than 3 months. With RNA extracted from PBMCs as input, the TCR library was made. This clonotype was detected many times. Its target is unknown. Per germline, CDR1 SNHLY and CDR2 FYNNEI. V gave up 5 bases and J gave up 6 bases, with 11 bases separating them. The CDR3 has 13 amino acids.

Material: peripheral blood mononuclear cells (PBMCs), obtained at new diagnosis, from a patient treated with antithyroid drugs. The receptor's source is a female donor with Graves disease. The chain carries TRBV2 and TRBJ2-1; no definite D call. The CDR3 sequence is CASSSEQLNEQFF. DNA for the CDR3: TGTGCCAGCAGTTCTGAACAGCTCAATGAGCAGTTCTTC.